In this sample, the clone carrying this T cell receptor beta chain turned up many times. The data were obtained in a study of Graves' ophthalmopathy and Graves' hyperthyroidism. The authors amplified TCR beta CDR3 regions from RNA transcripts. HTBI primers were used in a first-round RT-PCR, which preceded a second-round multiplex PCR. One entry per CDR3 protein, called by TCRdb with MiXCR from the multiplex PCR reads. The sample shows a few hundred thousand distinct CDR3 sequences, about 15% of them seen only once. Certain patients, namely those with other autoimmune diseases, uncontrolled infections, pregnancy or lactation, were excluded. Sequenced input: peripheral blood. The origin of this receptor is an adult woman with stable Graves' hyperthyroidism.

The CDR3 DNA reads as TGTGCCAGCAGGCCACGACAACTCCGGGGGCCCCAGCATTTT. This codes for CASRPRQLRGPQHF. The chain has TRBV6-1 and TRBJ1-5; D remains unclear. V gave up 6 bases and J gave up 9 bases, with 18 bases separating them. The CDR3 spans 14 residues. Germline CDR1 is MNHNS and CDR2 is SASEGT.